A single T cell receptor (beta chain) is shown here with its context. These data originate in a study of monozygotic twins with inflammatory bowel disease. Added by template switching were UMIs that each held a 6-nucleotide sample barcode. Using the 5' RACE reads, TCRdb records one entry per CDR3 protein without DNA. The sample table includes some 400,000 distinct CDR3 sequences. Sample: blood. This clonotype was sampled from a human donor with ulcerative colitis or Crohn's disease, or a healthy co-twin of an affected twin (not recorded which).

This CDR3 is CASSGHNTEAFF. The rearrangement joins TRBV6-6 to TRBJ1-1. Germline CDR1 is MNHNY and CDR2 is SVGAGI (reference sequence). CDR3 length equals 12 residues.